The text below deals with one T cell receptor beta chain. Its antigen is not known. This entry comes from a study of shared clonotypes between healthy human individuals. Whole-study findings and limits: Sorted-subset samples were not fully sequenced, rarefaction indicated.

Naive CD8 populations comprised CD45RO-negative cells positively selected for CCR7, excluding terminally differentiated effector memory CD45RA+ cells. Donation came from healthy HIV-negative adults that had no recent acute infections or vaccinations. Caucasian adults residing in Nashville, Tennessee made up all the donors. Germline V CDR1 and CDR2: MNHNS, SASEGT. V lost 4 bases to trimming and J lost 6 bases; unmatched junction nucleotides: 6. This CDR3 spans 15 amino acids. Generated by immunoSEQ multiplex PCR, the TCRdb table keeps only in-frame clones and is missing some. The sample holds nearly 2 million clones; over 85% are singletons and the top ten take 1% to 1.5%.

The clonotype was recovered from a young man in good health. The chain is built from TRBV6-1 and TRBJ2-2; TRBD2 matches at 9 bases. The sequenced sample was naive CD8+ T cells sorted from blood. The DNA of the CDR3 is TGTGCCAGCAGTGTTAGCGGGAGCGGCGCCGGGGAGCTGTTTTTT. Amino acid sequence: CASSVSGSGAGELFF.